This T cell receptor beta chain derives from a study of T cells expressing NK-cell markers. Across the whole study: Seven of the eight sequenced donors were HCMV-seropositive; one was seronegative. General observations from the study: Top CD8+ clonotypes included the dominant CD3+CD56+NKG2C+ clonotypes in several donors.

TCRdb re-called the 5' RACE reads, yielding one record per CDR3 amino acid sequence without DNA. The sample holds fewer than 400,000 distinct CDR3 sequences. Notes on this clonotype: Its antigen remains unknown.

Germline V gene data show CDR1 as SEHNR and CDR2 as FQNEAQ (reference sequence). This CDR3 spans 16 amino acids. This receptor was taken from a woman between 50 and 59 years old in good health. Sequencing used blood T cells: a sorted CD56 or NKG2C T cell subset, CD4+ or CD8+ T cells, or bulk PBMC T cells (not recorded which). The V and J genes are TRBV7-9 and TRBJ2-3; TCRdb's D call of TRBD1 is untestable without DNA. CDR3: CASSQPGGLRTDTQYF.